This entry lists 20 T cell receptor beta chains sequenced from one sample in a study of OX40 agonist ivuxolimab in advanced cancers. TCRdb's table, derived via immunoSEQ multiplex PCR, lists solely in-frame clones and lacks some. The table shows more than 65,000 clones, with around 82% occurring only once. The sequenced sample was CD4+ or CD8+ T cells sorted from blood, obtained in a trial of the OX40 agonist ivuxolimab. The receptors were gathered from an adult with an advanced solid tumor such as melanoma, head and neck, liver or kidney cancer.

The chain recombines TRBV2 with TRBJ2-7; unclear D gene. Trimming cost V 5 bases and J 2 bases, with 10 bases left between them. From germline, CDR1 is SNHLY and CDR2 FYNNEI. CDR3 length: 13 amino acids. This CDR3 reads CASSSLAPYEQYF. CDR3 DNA sequence: TGTGCCAGCAGTTCACTGGCCCCCTACGAGCAGTACTTC.

CDR3 bases: TGTGCCAGCAGCTTAGGAGGAGGCGAGACCCAGTACTTC. Its protein product is CASSLGGGETQYF. The rearrangement joins TRBV7-2 to TRBJ2-5; weak D call: TRBD2 (5 bases). Trimming removed 1 base at V and 5 bases at J, with 8 bases between. The CDR3 is 13 amino acids. CDR1 SGHTA and CDR2 FQGNSA come from the germline V gene. The whole variable domain, filled in from reference TRBV7-2 and TRBJ2-5, reads GAGVSQSPSNKVTEKGKDVELRCDPISGHTALYWYRQSLGQGLEFLIYFQGNSAPDKSGLPSDRFSAERTGGSVSTLTIQRTQQEDSAVYLCASSLGGGETQYFGPGTRLLVL.

V usage is TRBV4-3 and J usage is TRBJ1-5; perhaps TRBD1 as D (5 bases). V was clipped by 4 bases and J by 4 bases, with 14 bases between them. CDR3 length: 15 amino acids. Germline CDR1 is LGHNA and CDR2 is YSLEER. DNA for the CDR3: TGCGCCAGCAGCCGGGGGACGGAGGGGAATCAGCCCCAGCATTTT. Translated: CASSRGTEGNQPQHF.

The chain has TRBV27 and TRBJ2-1, with TRBD1 identical over 9 bases. With V trimmed by 6 bases and J by 7 bases, 13 bases remained unmatched. This CDR3 contains 16 residues. Germline V gene data show CDR1 as MNHEY and CDR2 as SMNVEV (reference sequence). This CDR3 is CASRNRGPSWVNEQFF. The CDR3 DNA follows: TGTGCCAGCAGAAACAGGGGGCCATCCTGGGTGAATGAGCAGTTCTTC.

This clone was found a few times. The CDR3 is CASSAPPGSGILNEQFF. CDR3 coding DNA: TGTGCCAGTAGTGCCCCTCCCGGTAGCGGGATCCTCAATGAGCAGTTCTTC. The chain is built from TRBV19 and TRBJ2-1; 8 nucleotides align to TRBD2. The CDR3 is 17 amino acids. Trimming removed 5 bases from V and 6 bases from J; junction bases left unmatched: 15. Germline V gives CDR1 LNHDA, CDR2 SQIVND (reference sequence). Filled out from reference TRBV19 and TRBJ2-1, the complete variable domain reads DGGITQSPKYLFRKEGQNVTLSCEQNLNHDAMYWYRQDPGQGLRLIYYSQIVNDFQKGDIAEGYSVSREKKESFPLTVTSAQKNPTAFYLCASSAPPGSGILNEQFFGPGTRLTVL.

V usage is TRBV6-5 and J usage is TRBJ1-4; 7 positions agree with TRBD1. The CDR3 extends over 14 amino acids. Germline V CDR1 and CDR2: MNHEY, SVGAGI. J was trimmed by 8 bases and V by 5 bases; bases with no gene match: 8. The CDR3, as DNA: TGTGCCAGCAGTCAGGGGGGGACGGGGGAAAAACTGTTTTTT. This codes for CASSQGGTGEKLFF.

A single count supports this clone. The gene calls are TRBV7-2 and TRBJ2-6, with 8 nucleotides matching TRBD2. This CDR3 has 19 residues. Germline V gives CDR1 SGHTA, CDR2 FQGNSA. The junction had 11 bases not matched to a gene; V was cut back by 4 bases and J by 0 bases. This CDR3 is CASSSRRGGPVSGANVLTF. The DNA for the CDR3 is TGTGCCAGCAGCTCCCGCCGGGGGGGGCCGGTCTCTGGGGCCAACGTCCTGACTTTC.

The V gene is TRBV12-5, the J gene TRBJ2-1, with D perhaps matching TRBD1 (5 bases). The germline CDR1 and CDR2 sequences are LGHNT and FRNRAP. The CDR3 is 12 residues long. V was clipped by 7 bases and J by 7 bases, with 11 bases between them. In DNA, the CDR3 is TGTGCTAGTGCCAGGACACAAAATGAGCAGTTCTTC. It yields the protein CASARTQNEQFF.

The chain joins TRBV19 to TRBJ1-3, with TRBD1 as a possible D gene (5 bases). The CDR3 is 15 residues long. The V and J ends lost 4 bases and 0 bases respectively, with 10 bases between them. Germline values: CDR1 LNHDA, CDR2 SQIVND (reference sequence). CDR3 amino acids: CASSSRASSGNTIYF. Written as DNA, the CDR3 is TGTGCCAGTAGTAGCAGGGCCTCCTCTGGAAACACCATATATTTT. Full variable domain (rest looked up from reference TRBV19 and TRBJ1-3): DGGITQSPKYLFRKEGQNVTLSCEQNLNHDAMYWYRQDPGQGLRLIYYSQIVNDFQKGDIAEGYSVSREKKESFPLTVTSAQKNPTAFYLCASSSRASSGNTIYFGEGSWLTVV.

The chain joins TRBV2 to TRBJ1-5; D gene uncertain. The germline gives CDR1 SNHLY, CDR2 FYNNEI. The CDR3 totals 13 residues. The V gene lost 5 bases and the J gene lost 0 bases, with 5 bases spanning the gap. The CDR3: CASSLNSNQPQHF. In DNA form, the CDR3 reads TGTGCCAGCAGTCTGAATAGCAATCAGCCCCAGCATTTT. The full variable domain, in which reference TRBV2 and TRBJ1-5 provide the parts outside the CDR3, is EPEVTQTPSHQVTQMGQEVILRCVPISNHLYFYWYRQILGQKVEFLVSFYNNEISEKSEIFDDQFSVERPDGSNFTLKIRSTKLEDSAMYFCASSLNSNQPQHFGDGTRLSIL.

This clone was found a few times. Written as DNA, the CDR3 is TGTGCCAGCAGCTTAGATCGACAGGGGAGCACTGAAGCTTTCTTT. Encoded protein: CASSLDRQGSTEAFF. This chain links TRBV7-6 with TRBJ1-1; 8 bases line up with TRBD1. The junction had 5 bases not matched to a gene; V was cut back by 1 base and J by 4 bases. Germline assignment: CDR1 SGHVS and CDR2 FNYEAQ. CDR3 length equals 15 residues.

This clone was detected a few times. The J gene is TRBJ1-4, the V gene TRBV4-3, with 10 bases matching TRBD1. In germline, CDR1 is LGHNA, CDR2 YSLEER. Germline trimming cut 6 bases from V and 8 bases from J; bases unmatched to any gene: 9. This CDR3 region has 15 residues. This CDR3 reads CASRGGQGSREKLFF. CDR3 bases: TGCGCCAGCAGGGGGGGACAGGGGAGTCGCGAAAAACTGTTTTTT.

The chain links TRBV9 to TRBJ1-2, with D perhaps matching TRBD1 (5 bases). The CDR3 is 15 amino acids. V shed 4 bases and J shed 5 bases, with 18 bases lying between them. Germline values: CDR1 SGDLS, CDR2 YYNGEE. The CDR3, as DNA: TGTGCCAGCAGCAGCAGTCCCCGGGACGTGTATGGCTACACCTTC. This translates into CASSSSPRDVYGYTF. Variable domain in full (rest from reference TRBV9 and TRBJ1-2): DSGVTQTPKHLITATGQRVTLRCSPRSGDLSVYWYQQSLDQGLQFLIQYYNGEERAKGNILERFSAQQFPDLHSELNLSSLELGDSALYFCASSSSPRDVYGYTFGSGTRLTVV.

The chain uses TRBV28 and TRBJ1-2, with no clear D. V lost 5 bases to trimming and J lost 0 bases, with 19 bases between them. Germline loops: CDR1 MDHEN, CDR2 SYDVKM. The CDR3 covers 17 residues. In DNA form, the CDR3 reads TGTGCCAGCAGTGTGGACGGAAGTGGAAGGGCTAACTATGGCTACACCTTC. Translated, it gives CASSVDGSGRANYGYTF.

The chain combines TRBV14 with TRBJ2-3, with D possibly being TRBD1 (6 bases). The CDR3 contains 16 residues. Germline V gives CDR1 SGHDN, CDR2 FVKESK. Trimming took off 1 base at V and 3 bases at J, with 14 bases between the two ends. The CDR3, as DNA: TGTGCCAGCAGCCAAGGGCGGCAGGGACAAACAGATACGCAGTATTTT. Translating gives CASSQGRQGQTDTQYF.

The chain employs TRBV27 and TRBJ2-2; D not certain. Germline V CDR1 and CDR2: MNHEY, SMNVEV (reference sequence). The V end lost 4 bases, the J end lost 1 base, and 4 bases lay between the germline ends. This CDR3 region has 13 residues. This CDR3 reads CASSSQNTGELFF. The CDR3, as DNA: TGTGCCAGCAGTTCACAGAACACCGGGGAGCTGTTTTTT.

The CDR3 DNA reads as TGTGCCACCGCTTCCCAGACCCAGGTGAACACTGAAGCTTTCTTT. It is translated as CATASQTQVNTEAFF. The chain carries TRBV6-1 and TRBJ1-1; D remains unclear. The CDR3 covers 15 residues. CDR1 MNHNS and CDR2 SASEGT come from the germline V gene. Trimming shortened V by 10 bases and J by 0 bases, and 18 bases separated the two germline ends.

The genes are TRBV4-2 and TRBJ1-1; unclear D gene. With 8 bases removed from V and 1 base from J, the gap between germline ends came to 17 bases. The CDR3 loop spans 15 amino acids. CDR1 and CDR2 from the germline V gene are LGHNA and YNFKEQ. In nucleotides, the CDR3 is TGTGCCAGCGGTCAGTTTTTTCTCGGGAACACTGAAGCTTTCTTT. It codes for CASGQFFLGNTEAFF.

V and J are TRBV28 and TRBJ2-5; TRBD1 matches at 8 bases. CDR1 is MDHEN, CDR2 SYDVKM, per germline. The CDR3 has 15 amino acids. V lost 8 bases to trimming and J lost 4 bases; unmatched junction nucleotides: 12. CDR3 DNA sequence: TGTGCCAGCTCCTCCTATACAGGGGGGTCAGAGACCCAGTACTTC. It translates to CASSSYTGGSETQYF.

The V and J genes are TRBV7-8 and TRBJ1-5; 7 nucleotides align to TRBD1. The CDR3 contains 19 residues. V dropped 5 bases and J dropped 3; count of bases not matched to a gene: 19. Germline V lookup: CDR1 SGHVS, CDR2 FQNEAQ. CDR3 in amino acids: CASSTGLPGQTIYNQPQHF. The CDR3 DNA is TGTGCCAGCAGCACAGGATTACCGGGACAGACTATATACAATCAGCCCCAGCATTTT.